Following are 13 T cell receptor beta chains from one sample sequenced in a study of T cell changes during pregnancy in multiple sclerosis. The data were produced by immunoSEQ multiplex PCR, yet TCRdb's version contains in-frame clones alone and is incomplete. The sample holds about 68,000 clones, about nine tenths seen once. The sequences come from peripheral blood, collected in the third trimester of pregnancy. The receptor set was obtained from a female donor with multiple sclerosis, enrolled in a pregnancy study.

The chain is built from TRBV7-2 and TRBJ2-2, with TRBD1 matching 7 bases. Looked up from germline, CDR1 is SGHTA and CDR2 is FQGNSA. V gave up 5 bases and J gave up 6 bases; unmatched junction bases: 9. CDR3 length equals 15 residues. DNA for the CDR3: TGTGCCAGCAGCCCAGCCTTTACAGGGGCCGGGGAGCTGTTTTTT. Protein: CASSPAFTGAGELFF.

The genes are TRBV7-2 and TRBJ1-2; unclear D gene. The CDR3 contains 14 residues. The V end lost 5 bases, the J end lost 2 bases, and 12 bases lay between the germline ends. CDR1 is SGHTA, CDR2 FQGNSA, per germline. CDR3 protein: CASSKGGSNYGYTF. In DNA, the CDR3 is TGTGCCAGCAGCAAAGGAGGCAGCAACTATGGCTACACCTTC.

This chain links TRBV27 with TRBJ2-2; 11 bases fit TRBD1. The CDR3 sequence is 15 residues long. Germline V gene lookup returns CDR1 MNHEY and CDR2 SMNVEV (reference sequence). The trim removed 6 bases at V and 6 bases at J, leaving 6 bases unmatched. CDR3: CASRPGQGVAGELFF. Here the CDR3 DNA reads TGTGCCAGCAGACCGGGACAGGGGGTAGCCGGGGAGCTGTTTTTT.

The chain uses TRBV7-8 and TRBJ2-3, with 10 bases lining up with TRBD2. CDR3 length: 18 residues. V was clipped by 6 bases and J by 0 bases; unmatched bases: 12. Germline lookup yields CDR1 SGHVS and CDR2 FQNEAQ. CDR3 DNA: TGTGCCAGCAGACATGAATGGGCTAGCGGGGGTAGCACAGATACGCAGTATTTT. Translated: CASRHEWASGGSTDTQYF. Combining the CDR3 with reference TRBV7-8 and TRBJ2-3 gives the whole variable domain GAGVSQSPRYKVAKRGQDVALRCDPISGHVSLFWYQQALGQGPEFLTYFQNEAQLDKSGLPSDRFFAERPEGSVSTLKIQRTQQEDSAVYLCASRHEWASGGSTDTQYFGPGTRLTVL.

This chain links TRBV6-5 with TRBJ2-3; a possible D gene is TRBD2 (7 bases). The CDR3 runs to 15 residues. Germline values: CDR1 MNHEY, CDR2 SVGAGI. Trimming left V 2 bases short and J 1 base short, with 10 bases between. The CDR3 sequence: CASSYEGGGTDTQYF. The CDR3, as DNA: TGTGCCAGCAGTTACGAAGGGGGGGGCACAGATACGCAGTATTTT.

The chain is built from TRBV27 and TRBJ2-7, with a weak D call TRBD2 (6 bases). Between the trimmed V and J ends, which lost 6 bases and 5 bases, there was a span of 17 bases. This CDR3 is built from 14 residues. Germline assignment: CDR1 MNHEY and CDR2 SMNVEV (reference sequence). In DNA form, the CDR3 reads TGTGCCAGCAGCCGATATGGGGGGAGGAACGAGCAGTACTTC. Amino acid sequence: CASSRYGGRNEQYF.

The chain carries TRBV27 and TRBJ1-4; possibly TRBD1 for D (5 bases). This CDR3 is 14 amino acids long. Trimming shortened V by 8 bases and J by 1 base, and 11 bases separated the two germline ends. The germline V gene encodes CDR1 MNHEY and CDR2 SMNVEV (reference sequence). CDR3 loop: CASSDGGTNEKLFF. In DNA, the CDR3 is TGTGCCAGCTCCGACGGGGGAACTAATGAAAAACTGTTTTTT.

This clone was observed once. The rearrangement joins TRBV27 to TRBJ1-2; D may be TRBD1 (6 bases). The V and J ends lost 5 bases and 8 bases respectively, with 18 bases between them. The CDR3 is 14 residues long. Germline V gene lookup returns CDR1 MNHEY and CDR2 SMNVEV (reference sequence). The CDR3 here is CASSPTSAGGGYTF. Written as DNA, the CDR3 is TGTGCCAGCAGTCCCACCTCCGCGGGGGGCGGCTACACCTTC.

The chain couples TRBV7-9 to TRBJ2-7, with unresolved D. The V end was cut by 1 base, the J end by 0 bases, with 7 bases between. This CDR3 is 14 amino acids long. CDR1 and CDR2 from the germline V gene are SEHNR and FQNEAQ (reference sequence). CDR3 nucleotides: TGTGCCAGCAGCTTAGATTCCGGCTCCTACGAGCAGTACTTC. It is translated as CASSLDSGSYEQYF.

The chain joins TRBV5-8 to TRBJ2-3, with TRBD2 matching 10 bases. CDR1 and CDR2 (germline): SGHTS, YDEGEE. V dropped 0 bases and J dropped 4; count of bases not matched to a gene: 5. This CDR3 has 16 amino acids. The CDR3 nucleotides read TGTGCCAGCAGCTTGGGCTTAGCGGGAGGTGCAGATACGCAGTATTTT. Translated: CASSLGLAGGADTQYF.

CDR3 sequence (DNA): TGCGCCAGCAGCTCGACTATAGCGGGTAACGGGTGGGAGCAGTACTTC. It specifies CASSSTIAGNGWEQYF. V usage is TRBV5-1 and J usage is TRBJ2-7; 7 nucleotides match TRBD2. V lost 3 bases to trimming and J lost 7 bases; unmatched junction nucleotides: 16. The CDR3 is 16 amino acids. Germline CDR1 reads SGHRS; CDR2 reads YFSETQ.

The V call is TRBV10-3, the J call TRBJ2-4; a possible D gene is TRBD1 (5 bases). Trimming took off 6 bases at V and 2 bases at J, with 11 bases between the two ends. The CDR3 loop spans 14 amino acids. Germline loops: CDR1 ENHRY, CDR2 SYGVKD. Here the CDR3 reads CAISQGSSKNIQYF. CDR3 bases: TGTGCCATCAGCCAGGGTTCTTCCAAAAACATTCAGTACTTC.

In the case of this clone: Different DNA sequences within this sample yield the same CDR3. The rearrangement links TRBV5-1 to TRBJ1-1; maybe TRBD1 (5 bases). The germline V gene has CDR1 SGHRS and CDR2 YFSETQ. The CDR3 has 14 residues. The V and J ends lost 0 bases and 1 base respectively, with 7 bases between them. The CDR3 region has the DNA TGCGCCAGCAGCTTGGCGGGGGGGAACACTGAAGCTTTCTTT. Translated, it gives CASSLAGGNTEAFF.